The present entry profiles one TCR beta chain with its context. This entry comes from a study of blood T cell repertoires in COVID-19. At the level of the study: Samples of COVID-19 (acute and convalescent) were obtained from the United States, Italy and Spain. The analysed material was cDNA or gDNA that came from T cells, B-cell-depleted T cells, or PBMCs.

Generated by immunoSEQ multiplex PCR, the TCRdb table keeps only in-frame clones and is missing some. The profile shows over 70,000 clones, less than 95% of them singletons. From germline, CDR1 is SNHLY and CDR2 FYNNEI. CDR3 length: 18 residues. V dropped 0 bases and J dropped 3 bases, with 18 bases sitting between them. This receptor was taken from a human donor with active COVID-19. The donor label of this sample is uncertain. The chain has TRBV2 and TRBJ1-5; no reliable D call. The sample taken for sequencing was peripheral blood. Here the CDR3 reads CASSEAGDYTASNQPQHF. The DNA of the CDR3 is TGTGCCAGCAGTGAAGCAGGCGACTACACCGCCTCCAATCAGCCCCAGCATTTT. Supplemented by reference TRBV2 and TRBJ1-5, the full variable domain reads EPEVTQTPSHQVTQMGQEVILRCVPISNHLYFYWYRQILGQKVEFLVSFYNNEISEKSEIFDDQFSVERPDGSNFTLKIRSTKLEDSAMYFCASSEAGDYTASNQPQHFGDGTRLSIL.